The entry below gives a single T cell receptor (beta chain) sequence along with its context. Trimming pared 1 base from V and 0 bases from J, leaving 3 bases between. The CDR3 runs 13 residues. The germline CDR1 and CDR2 sequences are SGHNT and YENEEA. The sample comes from a study of beta chain features in type 1 diabetes. Expressed TCRB transcripts were sequenced, since all the RNA that had been isolated was reverse transcribed. TCRdb's copy holds only in-frame clones and misses some; the assay was immunoSEQ multiplex PCR. This sample has a few hundred thousand clones; about 14% occur once, and the top ten carry about 0.02%.

V gene TRBV11-3 combines with J gene TRBJ1-1; unclear D gene. Sequencing input: naive CD4+ T cells from blood. The sequence came from a woman aged 18 to 35 in good health. CDR3 coding DNA: TGTGCCAGCAGCTTAGTAGTGAACACTGAAGCTTTCTTT. Its translation is CASSLVVNTEAFF.